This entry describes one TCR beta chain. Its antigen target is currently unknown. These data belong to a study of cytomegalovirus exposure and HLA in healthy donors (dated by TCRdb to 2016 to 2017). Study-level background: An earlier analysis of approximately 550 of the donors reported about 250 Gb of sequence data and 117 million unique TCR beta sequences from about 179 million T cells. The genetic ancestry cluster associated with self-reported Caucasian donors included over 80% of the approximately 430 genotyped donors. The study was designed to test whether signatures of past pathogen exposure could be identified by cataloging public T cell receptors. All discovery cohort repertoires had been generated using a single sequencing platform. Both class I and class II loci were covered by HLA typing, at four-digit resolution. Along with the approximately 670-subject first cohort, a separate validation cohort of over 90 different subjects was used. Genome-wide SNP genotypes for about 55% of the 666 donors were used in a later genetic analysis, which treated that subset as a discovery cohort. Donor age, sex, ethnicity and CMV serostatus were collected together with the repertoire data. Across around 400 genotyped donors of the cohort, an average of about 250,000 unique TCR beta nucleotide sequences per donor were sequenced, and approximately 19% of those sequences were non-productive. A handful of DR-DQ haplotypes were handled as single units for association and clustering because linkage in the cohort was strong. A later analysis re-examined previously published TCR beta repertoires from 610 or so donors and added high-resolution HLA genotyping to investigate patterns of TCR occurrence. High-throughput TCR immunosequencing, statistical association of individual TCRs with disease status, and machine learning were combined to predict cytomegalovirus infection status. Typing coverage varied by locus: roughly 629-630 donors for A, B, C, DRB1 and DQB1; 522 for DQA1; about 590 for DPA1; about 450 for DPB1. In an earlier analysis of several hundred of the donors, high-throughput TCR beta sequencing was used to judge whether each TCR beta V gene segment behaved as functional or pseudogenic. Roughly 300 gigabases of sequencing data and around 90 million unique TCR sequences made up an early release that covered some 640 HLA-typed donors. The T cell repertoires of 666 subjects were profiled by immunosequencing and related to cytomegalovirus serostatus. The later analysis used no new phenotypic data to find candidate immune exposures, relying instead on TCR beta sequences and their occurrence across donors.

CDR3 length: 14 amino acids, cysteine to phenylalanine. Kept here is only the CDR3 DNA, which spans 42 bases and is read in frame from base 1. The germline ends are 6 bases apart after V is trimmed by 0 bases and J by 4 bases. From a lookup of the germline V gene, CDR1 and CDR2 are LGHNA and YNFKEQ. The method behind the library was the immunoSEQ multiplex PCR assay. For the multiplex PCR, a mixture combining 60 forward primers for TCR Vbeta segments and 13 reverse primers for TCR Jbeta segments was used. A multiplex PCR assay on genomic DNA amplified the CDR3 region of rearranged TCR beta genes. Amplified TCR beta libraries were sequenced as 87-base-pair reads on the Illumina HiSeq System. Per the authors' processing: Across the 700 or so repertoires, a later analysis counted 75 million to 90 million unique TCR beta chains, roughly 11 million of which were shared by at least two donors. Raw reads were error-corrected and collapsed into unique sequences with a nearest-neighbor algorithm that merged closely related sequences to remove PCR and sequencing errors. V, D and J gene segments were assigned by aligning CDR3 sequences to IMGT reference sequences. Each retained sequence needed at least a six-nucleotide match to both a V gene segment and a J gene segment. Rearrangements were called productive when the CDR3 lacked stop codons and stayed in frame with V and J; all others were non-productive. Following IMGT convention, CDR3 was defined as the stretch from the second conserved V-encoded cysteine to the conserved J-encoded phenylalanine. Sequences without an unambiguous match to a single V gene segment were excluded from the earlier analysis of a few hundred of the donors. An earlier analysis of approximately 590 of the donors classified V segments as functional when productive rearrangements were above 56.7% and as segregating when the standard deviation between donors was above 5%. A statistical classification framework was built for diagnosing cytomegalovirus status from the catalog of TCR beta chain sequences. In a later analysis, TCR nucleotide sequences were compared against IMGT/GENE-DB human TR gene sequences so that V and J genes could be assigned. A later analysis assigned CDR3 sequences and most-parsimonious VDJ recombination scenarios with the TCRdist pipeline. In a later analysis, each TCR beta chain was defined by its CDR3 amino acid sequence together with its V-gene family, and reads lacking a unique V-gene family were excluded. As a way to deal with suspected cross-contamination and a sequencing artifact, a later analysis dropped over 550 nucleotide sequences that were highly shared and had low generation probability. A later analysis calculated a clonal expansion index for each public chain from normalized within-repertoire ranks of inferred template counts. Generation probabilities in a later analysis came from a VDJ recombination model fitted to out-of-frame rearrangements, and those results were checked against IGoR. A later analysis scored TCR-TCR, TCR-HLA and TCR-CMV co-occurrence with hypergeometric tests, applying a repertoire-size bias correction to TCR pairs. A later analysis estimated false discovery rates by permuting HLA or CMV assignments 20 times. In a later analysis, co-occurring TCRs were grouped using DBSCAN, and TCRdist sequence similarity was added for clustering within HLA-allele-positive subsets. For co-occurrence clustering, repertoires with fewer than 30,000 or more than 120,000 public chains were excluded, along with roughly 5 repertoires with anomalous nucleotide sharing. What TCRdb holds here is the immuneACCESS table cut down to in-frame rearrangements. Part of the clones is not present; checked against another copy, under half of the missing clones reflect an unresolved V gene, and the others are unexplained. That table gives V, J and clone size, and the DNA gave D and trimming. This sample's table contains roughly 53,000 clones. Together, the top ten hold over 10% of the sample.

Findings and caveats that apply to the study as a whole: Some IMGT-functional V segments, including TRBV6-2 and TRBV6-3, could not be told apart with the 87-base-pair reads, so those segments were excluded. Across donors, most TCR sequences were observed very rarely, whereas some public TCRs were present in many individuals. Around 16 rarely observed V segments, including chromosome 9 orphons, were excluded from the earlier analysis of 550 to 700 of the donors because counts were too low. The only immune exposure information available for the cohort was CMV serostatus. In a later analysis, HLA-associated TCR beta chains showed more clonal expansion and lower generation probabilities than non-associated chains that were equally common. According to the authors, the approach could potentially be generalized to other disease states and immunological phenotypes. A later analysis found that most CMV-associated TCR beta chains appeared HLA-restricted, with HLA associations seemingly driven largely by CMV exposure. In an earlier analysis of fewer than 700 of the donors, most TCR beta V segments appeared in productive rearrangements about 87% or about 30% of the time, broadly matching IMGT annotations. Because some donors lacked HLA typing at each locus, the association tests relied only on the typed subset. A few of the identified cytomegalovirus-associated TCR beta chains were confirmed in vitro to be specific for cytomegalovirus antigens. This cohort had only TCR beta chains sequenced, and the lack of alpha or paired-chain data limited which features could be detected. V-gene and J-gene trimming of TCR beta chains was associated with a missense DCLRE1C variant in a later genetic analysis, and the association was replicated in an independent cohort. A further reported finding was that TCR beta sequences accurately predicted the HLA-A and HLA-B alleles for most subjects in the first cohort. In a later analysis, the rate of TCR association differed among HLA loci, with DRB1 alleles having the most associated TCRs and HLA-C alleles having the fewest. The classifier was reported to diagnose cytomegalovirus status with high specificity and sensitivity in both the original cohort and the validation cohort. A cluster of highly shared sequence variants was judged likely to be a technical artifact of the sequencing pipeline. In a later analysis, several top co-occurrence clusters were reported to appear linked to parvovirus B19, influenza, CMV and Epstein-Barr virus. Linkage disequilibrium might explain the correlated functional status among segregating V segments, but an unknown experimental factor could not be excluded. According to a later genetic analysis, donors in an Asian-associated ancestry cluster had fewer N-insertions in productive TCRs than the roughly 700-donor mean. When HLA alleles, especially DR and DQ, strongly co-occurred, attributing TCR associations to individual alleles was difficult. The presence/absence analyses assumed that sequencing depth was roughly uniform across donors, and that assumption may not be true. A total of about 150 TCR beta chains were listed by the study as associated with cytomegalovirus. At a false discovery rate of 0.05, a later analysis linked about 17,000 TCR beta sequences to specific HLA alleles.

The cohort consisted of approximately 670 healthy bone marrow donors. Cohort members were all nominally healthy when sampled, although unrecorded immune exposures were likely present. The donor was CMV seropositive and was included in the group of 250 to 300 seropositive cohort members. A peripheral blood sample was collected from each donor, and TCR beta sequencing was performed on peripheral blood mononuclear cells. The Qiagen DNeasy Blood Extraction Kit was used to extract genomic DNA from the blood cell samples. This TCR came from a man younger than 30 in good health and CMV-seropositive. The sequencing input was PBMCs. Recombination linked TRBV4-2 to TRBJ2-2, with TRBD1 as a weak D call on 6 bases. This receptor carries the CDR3 CASSQDRGTGELFF. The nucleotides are TGTGCCAGCAGCCAAGACAGGGGCACCGGGGAGCTGTTTTTT.